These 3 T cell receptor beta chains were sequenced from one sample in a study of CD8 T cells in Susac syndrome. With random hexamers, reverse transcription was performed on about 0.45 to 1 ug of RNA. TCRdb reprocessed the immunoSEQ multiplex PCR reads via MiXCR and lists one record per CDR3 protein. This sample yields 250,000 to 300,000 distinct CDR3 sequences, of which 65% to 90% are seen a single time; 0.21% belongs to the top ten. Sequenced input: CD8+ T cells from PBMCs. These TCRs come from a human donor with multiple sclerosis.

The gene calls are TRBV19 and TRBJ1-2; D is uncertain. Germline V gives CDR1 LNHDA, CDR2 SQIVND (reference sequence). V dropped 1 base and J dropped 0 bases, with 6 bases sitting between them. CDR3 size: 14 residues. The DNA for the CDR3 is TGTGCCAGTAGTATAGGGGGATCTAACTATGGCTACACCTTC. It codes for CASSIGGSNYGYTF.

The CDR3 sequence: CATSPPLAAGNIQYF. CDR3 in DNA: TGTGCCACCTCCCCCCCTCTAGCGGCGGGGAACATTCAGTACTTC. The J gene is TRBJ2-4, the V gene TRBV28; 7 bases align to TRBD2. The V and J ends lost 10 bases and 7 bases, in that order; junction bases with no gene match: 16. Germline CDR1 MDHEN, CDR2 SYDVKM. CDR3 length: 15 residues. Using reference TRBV28 and TRBJ2-4 for the parts outside the CDR3, the full variable domain is DVKVTQSSRYLVKRTGEKVFLECVQDMDHENMFWYRQDPGLGLRLIYFSYDVKMKEKGDIPEGYSVSREKKERFSLILESASTNQTSMYLCATSPPLAAGNIQYFGAGTRLSVL.

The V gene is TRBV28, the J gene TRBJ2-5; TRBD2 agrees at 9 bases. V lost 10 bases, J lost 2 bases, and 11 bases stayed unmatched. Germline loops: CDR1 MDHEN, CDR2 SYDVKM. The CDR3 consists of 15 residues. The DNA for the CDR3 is TGTGCCATCCAGGCGACTAGCGGATATCAAGAGACCCAGTACTTC. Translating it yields CAIQATSGYQETQYF. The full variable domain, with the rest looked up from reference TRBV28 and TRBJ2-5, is DVKVTQSSRYLVKRTGEKVFLECVQDMDHENMFWYRQDPGLGLRLIYFSYDVKMKEKGDIPEGYSVSREKKERFSLILESASTNQTSMYLCAIQATSGYQETQYFGPGTRLLVL.